This TCR beta chain was identified in a study of T cell responses to AZD1222 COVID-19 vaccine. The CDR3 loop spans 12 amino acids. Trimming removed 4 bases at V and 6 bases at J, with 10 bases between. Germline V gives CDR1 SGHDT, CDR2 YYEEEE. This table comes from immunoSEQ multiplex PCR, and its TCRdb copy is limited to in-frame clones, with some not included. In the table there are 150,000 to 200,000 clones, 94% of which are singletons. This rearrangement joins TRBV5-6 to TRBJ1-2; D call uncertain. The origin of this receptor is an adult who received the AZD1222 COVID-19 vaccine. The specimen was peripheral blood, collected 28 days after the second AZD1222 dose. The chain's CDR3 is CASSPGYDGYTF. The CDR3 coding sequence is TGTGCCAGCAGCCCCGGATATGATGGCTACACCTTC.